These 28 T cell receptor beta chains were sequenced from one sample in a study of cytomegalovirus exposure and HLA in healthy donors. A multiplex PCR was run with 60 Vbeta primers and 13 Jbeta primers. The table came from immunoSEQ multiplex PCR; TCRdb's copy has only in-frame clones and leaves some out. This repertoire shows approximately 200,000 clones, about 69% found once; its top ten account for approximately 4.8%. The sequenced sample consisted of PBMCs. These receptor sequences come from a man younger than 45 in good health and CMV-seropositive.

The CDR3 spells CASSSQGVRILQPQHF. CDR3 in DNA: TGTGCCAGCAGCTCCCAGGGGGTGAGGATTCTTCAGCCCCAGCATTTT. J is TRBJ1-5 and V is TRBV7-8; the match to TRBD1 covers 7 bases. In germline, CDR1 is SGHVS, CDR2 FQNEAQ. V lost 4 bases, J lost 6 bases, and 12 bases stayed unmatched. There are 16 residues in the CDR3.

The chain links TRBV6-5 to TRBJ1-5; the match to TRBD1 covers 7 bases. Germline V gene lookup returns CDR1 MNHEY and CDR2 SVGAGI. The junction had 2 bases not matched to a gene; V was cut back by 2 bases and J by 4 bases. The length of the CDR3 is 14 residues. The chain's CDR3 is CASSYTGVNQPQHF. Written as DNA, the CDR3 is TGTGCCAGCAGTTACACAGGGGTGAATCAGCCCCAGCATTTT.

The gene calls are TRBV19 and TRBJ2-2; 7 bases map to TRBD2. Germline V gene lookup returns CDR1 LNHDA and CDR2 SQIVND (reference sequence). V lost 10 bases to trimming and J lost 8 bases; unmatched junction nucleotides: 10. The CDR3 contains 13 residues. The CDR3 sequence: CAIRDRGEGELFF. DNA for the CDR3: TGTGCCATCAGGGATCGGGGGGAGGGGGAGCTGTTTTTT.

This clone turned up a few times. V is TRBV4-1 and J is TRBJ2-7; 7 positions agree with TRBD2. With 0 bases clipped from V and 4 bases from J, the junction kept 9 bases outside the gene matches. The germline gives CDR1 MGHRA, CDR2 YSYEKL. This CDR3 spans 16 amino acids. CDR3 nucleotide sequence: TGCGCCAGCAGCCAAGAGGGAAGGGAGGGGAAGTACGAGCAGTACTTC. It is translated as CASSQEGREGKYEQYF.

The rearrangement joins TRBV28 to TRBJ1-5, with D uncertain. Germline CDR1 is MDHEN and CDR2 is SYDVKM. Trimming left V 7 bases short and J 3 bases short, with 16 bases between. This CDR3 spans 15 amino acids. The CDR3 DNA sequence: TGTGCCAGCACCCCGGGTGGAAATACCAATCAGCCCCAGCATTTT. Encoded protein: CASTPGGNTNQPQHF.

The V gene is TRBV14, the J gene TRBJ1-6; TRBD1 is a possible D gene (5 bases). Germline CDR1 SGHDN, CDR2 FVKESK. The V gene lost 4 bases and the J gene lost 6 bases, with 13 bases spanning the gap. The CDR3 consists of 15 residues. The CDR3 region is CASSLRTGRNSPLHF. The DNA of the CDR3 is TGTGCCAGCAGCCTCCGTACAGGCCGTAATTCACCCCTCCACTTT.

In its sample, this clone was seen once. This chain links TRBV7-9 with TRBJ2-2; 11 bases align to TRBD2. CDR1 is SEHNR and CDR2 is FQNEAQ in the germline V gene (reference sequence). The CDR3 length is 16 residues. Here the CDR3 reads CAGPSGRSTNTGELFF. Written as DNA, the CDR3 is TGTGCTGGGCCTAGCGGGAGGTCAACCAACACCGGGGAGCTGTTTTTT. Together with reference TRBV7-9 and TRBJ2-2, the CDR3 gives the full variable domain: DTGVSQNPRHKITKRGQNVTFRCDPISEHNRLYWYRQTLGQGPEFLTYFQNEAQLEKSRLLSDRFSAERPKGSFSTLEIQRTEQGDSAMYLCAGPSGRSTNTGELFFGEGSRLTVL.

About this clone itself: Its ends do not fully match the called genes, so a read error is possible. The V call is TRBV7-7, the J call TRBJ2-5; 11 nucleotides align to TRBD2. The CDR3 totals 16 residues. The germline V gene encodes CDR1 SSHAT and CDR2 FNYEAQ (reference sequence). This chain's CDR3 is CASSFSSGGAQETQYF. The DNA for the CDR3 is TGTGCTAGCAGCTTTAGTAGCGGGGGGGCGCAAGAGACCCAGTACTTC.

A remark on this clone: Additional DNA sequences in this sample encode the identical CDR3. The chain uses TRBV5-1 and TRBJ2-7; perhaps TRBD1 as D (7 bases). In germline, CDR1 is SGHRS, CDR2 YFSETQ. This CDR3 contains 16 residues. V shed 8 bases and J shed 2 bases, with 23 bases lying between them. DNA for the CDR3: TGCGCCAGTAGCCCGCAGACAGGGAGGCCAACCTACGAGCAGTACTTC. The encoded protein is CASSPQTGRPTYEQYF.

The V and J genes are TRBV18 and TRBJ2-7; 7 bases map to TRBD1. Germline V gives CDR1 KGHSH, CDR2 LQKENI. The CDR3 extends over 13 amino acids. The V gene end was trimmed by 4 bases and the J gene end by 7 bases; junction bases not matched to a gene: 7. For the CDR3, the DNA is TGTGCCAGCTCACAAAACAGGGGCGGAGAGCAGTACTTC. Translating gives CASSQNRGGEQYF.

This chain joins TRBV5-6 and TRBJ2-4; D is undetermined. CDR3 length: 15 residues. Trimming shortened V by 4 bases and J by 0 bases, and 11 bases separated the two germline ends. Germline CDR1 is SGHDT and CDR2 is YYEEEE. The CDR3 DNA is TGTGCCAGCAGCCCCACAAGTGGAGCCAAAAACATTCAGTACTTC. Encoded protein: CASSPTSGAKNIQYF.

Here the CDR3 DNA reads TGTGCCAGCAGCGTAGATCCGACAGGGGCGAACACTGAAGCTTTCTTT. The encoded protein is CASSVDPTGANTEAFF. This chain joins TRBV9 and TRBJ1-1, with 8 bases that match TRBD1. CDR1 and CDR2 (germline): SGDLS, YYNGEE. V was clipped by 0 bases and J by 1 base; unmatched bases: 5. The CDR3 is made up of 16 amino acids. The full variable domain, completed using reference TRBV9 and TRBJ1-1, is DSGVTQTPKHLITATGQRVTLRCSPRSGDLSVYWYQQSLDQGLQFLIQYYNGEERAKGNILERFSAQQFPDLHSELNLSSLELGDSALYFCASSVDPTGANTEAFFGQGTRLTVV.

This clone was picked up a small number of times. The chain has TRBV10-2 and TRBJ2-7; 12 bases fit TRBD2. The germline CDR1 and CDR2 sequences are WSHSY and SAAADI. There are 15 residues in the CDR3. V shed 4 bases, J shed 6 bases, and the junction held 7 bases outside the gene matches. The CDR3 protein is CASSALAGGLPEQYF. CDR3 in DNA: TGCGCCAGCAGTGCCCTAGCGGGGGGGCTCCCCGAGCAGTACTTC.

The chain combines TRBV4-1 with TRBJ1-1; a possible D gene is TRBD1 (5 bases). The V gene lost 4 bases and the J gene lost 6 bases, with 21 bases spanning the gap. Looked up from germline, CDR1 is MGHRA and CDR2 is YSYEKL. The CDR3 loop spans 16 amino acids. The CDR3 sequence is CASSPSGSGARAEAFF. The CDR3 region has the DNA TGCGCCAGCAGCCCCTCCGGGAGTGGGGCGCGCGCTGAAGCTTTCTTT.

The rearrangement joins TRBV5-6 to TRBJ2-3, with 11 bases lining up with TRBD2. In germline, CDR1 is SGHDT, CDR2 YYEEEE. With V trimmed by 2 bases and J by 0 bases, 5 bases remained unmatched. The CDR3 length is 17 residues. The CDR3, as DNA: TGTGCCAGCAGCTTCCGGACTAGCGGGTACAGCACAGATACGCAGTATTTT. This translates into CASSFRTSGYSTDTQYF.

The rearrangement uses TRBV7-2 and TRBJ2-5, with 12 positions matching TRBD2. This CDR3 contains 15 residues. Losses at the gene ends were 5 bases for V and 4 bases for J; bases not matched to a gene: 5. The germline gives CDR1 SGHTA, CDR2 FQGNSA. CDR3 sequence: CASSPGLAGGETQYF. The CDR3 coding sequence is TGTGCCAGCAGCCCGGGACTAGCGGGTGGAGAGACCCAGTACTTC.

The chain joins TRBV28 to TRBJ2-1, with 7 bases lining up with TRBD2. Germline lookup yields CDR1 MDHEN and CDR2 SYDVKM. The CDR3 is 16 residues long. The V and J ends lost 1 base and 5 bases, in that order; junction bases with no gene match: 8. The CDR3 DNA sequence: TGTGCCAGCAGTTTATACCCGGGGGGAGGTAACAATGAGCAGTTCTTC. Translated: CASSLYPGGGNNEQFF.

This clone was counted once. The rearrangement joins TRBV6-5 to TRBJ2-4, with D perhaps TRBD1 (5 bases). The CDR3 runs to 15 residues. The germline gives CDR1 MNHEY, CDR2 SVGAGI. V lost 6 bases, J lost 2 bases, and 14 bases lay in between. The CDR3 bases are TGTGCCAGCAGAAGCACTCCAGGGCCCAAAAACATTCAGTACTTC. Translating it yields CASRSTPGPKNIQYF.

This chain uses TRBV7-2 with TRBJ2-1; 12 bases agree with TRBD2. CDR1 and CDR2 from the germline V gene are SGHTA and FQGNSA. Trimming took 5 bases from V and 6 from J; bases not matched to a gene: 8. This CDR3 contains 16 residues. This CDR3 reads CASSLSTSGGFNEQFF. CDR3 nucleotides: TGTGCCAGCAGCCTTTCGACTAGCGGGGGTTTCAATGAGCAGTTCTTC. Looking up the rest from reference TRBV7-2 and TRBJ2-1 gives the full variable domain: GAGVSQSPSNKVTEKGKDVELRCDPISGHTALYWYRQSLGQGLEFLIYFQGNSAPDKSGLPSDRFSAERTGGSVSTLTIQRTQQEDSAVYLCASSLSTSGGFNEQFFGPGTRLTVL.

The CDR3 DNA reads TGTGCCAGCAGCCTCGCGACAGGGTATCGCTACAATGAGCAGTTCTTC. Its protein product is CASSLATGYRYNEQFF. The chain has TRBV7-6 and TRBJ2-1; TRBD1 aligns across 7 bases. The germline gives CDR1 SGHVS, CDR2 FNYEAQ. The CDR3 is made up of 16 amino acids. V lost 5 bases to trimming and J lost 3 bases; unmatched junction nucleotides: 10. Full variable domain (outside the CDR3, taken from reference TRBV7-6 and TRBJ2-1): GAGVSQSPRYKVTKRGQDVALRCDPISGHVSLYWYRQALGQGPEFLTYFNYEAQQDKSGLPNDRFSAERPEGSISTLTIQRTEQRDSAMYRCASSLATGYRYNEQFFGPGTRLTVL.

In this sample, this clone turned up a few times. The V gene is TRBV2, the J gene TRBJ1-5; TRBD1 aligns across 7 bases. Unmatched junction bases numbered 2, after V lost 3 bases and J lost 3 bases. This CDR3 has 14 amino acids. Germline V gene lookup returns CDR1 SNHLY and CDR2 FYNNEI. The CDR3 loop reads CASSDRGINQPQHF. Here the CDR3 DNA reads TGTGCCAGCAGTGACAGGGGGATCAATCAGCCCCAGCATTTT. The full variable domain, with the rest looked up from reference TRBV2 and TRBJ1-5, is EPEVTQTPSHQVTQMGQEVILRCVPISNHLYFYWYRQILGQKVEFLVSFYNNEISEKSEIFDDQFSVERPDGSNFTLKIRSTKLEDSAMYFCASSDRGINQPQHFGDGTRLSIL.

As for this clone: This sample also contains other DNA sequences that code for the same CDR3. The rearrangement joins TRBV6-5 to TRBJ2-3; 13 nucleotides line up with TRBD2. Germline-derived CDR1 and CDR2 are MNHEY and SVGAGI. The J segment lost 6 bases and the V segment lost 0 bases, leaving 3 bases of the junction unmatched. This CDR3 region has 16 residues. The CDR3 here is CASSYSGLAGADTQYF. Written as DNA, the CDR3 is TGTGCCAGCAGTTACTCCGGACTAGCGGGAGCGGATACGCAGTATTTT.

This clone appeared a few times. The rearrangement uses TRBV11-3 and TRBJ1-3; D might be TRBD1 (5 bases). CDR3 length: 15 amino acids. CDR1 and CDR2 (germline): SGHNT, YENEEA. V gave up 5 bases and J gave up 0 bases, with 11 bases separating them. The CDR3 spells CASSATGTSGNTIYF. CDR3 coding DNA: TGTGCCAGCAGCGCCACAGGAACCTCTGGAAACACCATATATTTT.

This clone came up a few times. The gene calls are TRBV6-6 and TRBJ1-1; D gene uncertain. Germline V gene lookup returns CDR1 MNHNY and CDR2 SVGAGI (reference sequence). V lost 6 bases and J lost 10, with 18 bases in between. The length of the CDR3 is 13 residues. The CDR3 loop reads CASRPGTAYRAFF. CDR3 nucleotides: TGTGCCAGCAGACCCGGCACAGCTTATCGAGCTTTCTTT.

The J gene is TRBJ2-3, the V gene TRBV5-1; maybe TRBD2 (6 bases). Germline loops: CDR1 SGHRS, CDR2 YFSETQ. The CDR3 is 15 residues long. V was cut by 3 bases and J by 4 bases, with 15 bases left in between. For the CDR3, the DNA is TGCGCCAGCAGCTCGACCAGCTGGGGGGCAGATACGCAGTATTTT. Amino acid sequence: CASSSTSWGADTQYF.

This chain joins TRBV18 and TRBJ2-2; 7 positions agree with TRBD1. Germline V lookup: CDR1 KGHSH, CDR2 LQKENI. After removal of 5 bases from V and 5 bases from J, the junction contained 8 bases not matched to a gene. This CDR3 is built from 15 residues. CDR3 residues: CASSGQVPPTGELFF. The DNA of the CDR3 is TGTGCCAGCTCAGGACAGGTCCCCCCAACCGGGGAGCTGTTTTTT.

The chain uses TRBV27 and TRBJ1-6; 7 bases map to TRBD1. The CDR3 totals 15 residues. Germline loops: CDR1 MNHEY, CDR2 SMNVEV (reference sequence). V was pared by 5 bases and J by 9 bases, with 10 bases of the junction left unmatched. CDR3 DNA sequence: TGTGCCAGCAGTAGGACCGAGACAGGGCCTTCACCCCTCCACTTT. Protein sequence: CASSRTETGPSPLHF.

This clone has more than one count but fewer than ten. Mismatch with germline at one junction end may stem from a read error. This sequence joins TRBV7-7 and TRBJ2-5; D is uncertain. CDR3 length: 14 residues. CDR1 and CDR2 from the germline V gene are SSHAT and FNYEAQ (reference sequence). The CDR3 DNA follows: TGTGCTAGCAGCTCCAAAGGATGGCGGGAGACCCAGTACTTC. It yields the protein CASSSKGWRETQYF.